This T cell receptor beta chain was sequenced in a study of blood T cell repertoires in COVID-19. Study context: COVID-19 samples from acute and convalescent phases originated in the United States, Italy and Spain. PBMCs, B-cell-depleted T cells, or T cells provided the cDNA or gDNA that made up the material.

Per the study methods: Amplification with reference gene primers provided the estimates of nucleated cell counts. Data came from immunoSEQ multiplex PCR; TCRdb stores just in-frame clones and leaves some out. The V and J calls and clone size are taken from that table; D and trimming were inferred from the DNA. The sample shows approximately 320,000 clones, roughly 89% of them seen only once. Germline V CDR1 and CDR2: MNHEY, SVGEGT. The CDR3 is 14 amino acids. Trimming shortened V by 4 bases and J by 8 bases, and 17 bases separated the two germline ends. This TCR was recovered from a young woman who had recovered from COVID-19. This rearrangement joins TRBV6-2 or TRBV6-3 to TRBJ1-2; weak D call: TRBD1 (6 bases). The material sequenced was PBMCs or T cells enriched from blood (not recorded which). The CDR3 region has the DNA TGTGCCAGCAGTTTATTGACAGGACGAGGAGGCTACACCTTC. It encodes CASSLLTGRGGYTF.